The 3 T cell receptor beta chains in this list originate from one sample, sequenced in a study of cytomegalovirus exposure and HLA in healthy donors. Both 60 Vbeta primers and 13 Jbeta primers went into the PCR. Using immunoSEQ multiplex PCR, the repertoire was profiled, and TCRdb retains in-frame clones only, with some absent. Among roughly 160,000 clones listed, 60% to 80% were seen once. Sequencing was carried out using PBMCs. The source is a middle-aged man in good health and CMV-seropositive.

V gene TRBV2 combines with J gene TRBJ1-6; TRBD1 is a possible D gene (5 bases). CDR1 is SNHLY, CDR2 FYNNEI, per germline. Deletions cut 2 bases from V and 7 bases from J, with 12 bases between. CDR3 size: 15 residues. The chain's CDR3 is CASSESGSRNSPLHF. The CDR3 DNA sequence: TGTGCCAGCAGTGAATCAGGGTCCAGGAATTCACCCCTCCACTTT.

This clone has more than one count but fewer than ten. At one end, the junction sequence differs from germline, possibly due to a read error. The chain has TRBV6-1 and TRBJ1-2, with 7 bases matching TRBD1. Germline assignment: CDR1 MNHNS and CDR2 SASEGT. This CDR3 has 10 residues. The CDR3: CASSEWQTGF. For the CDR3, the DNA is TGTGCCAGCAGTGAATGGCAGACAGGGTTC.

The genes are TRBV6-5 and TRBJ2-7, with a possible D match to TRBD1 (5 bases). Deletions cut 6 bases from V and 0 bases from J, with 15 bases between. Germline V CDR1 and CDR2: MNHEY, SVGAGI. CDR3 length: 15 amino acids. CDR3 amino acids: CASRQDAGSSYEQYV. The CDR3 bases are TGTGCCAGCAGACAGGATGCCGGAAGCTCCTACGAGCAGTACGTC.